Shown below are 26 T cell receptor beta chains from a single sample sequenced in a study of blood T cell repertoires in COVID-19. TCRdb's copy holds only in-frame clones and misses some; the assay was immunoSEQ multiplex PCR. The table includes about 250,000 clones, around 90% detected once. Sequencing input: PBMCs or T cells enriched from blood (not recorded which). The source is a woman aged 25 to 39 with acute COVID-19.

This sequence joins TRBV11-2 and TRBJ1-4; TRBD1 matches at 8 bases. Germline lookup yields CDR1 SGHAT and CDR2 FQNNGV. The CDR3 extends over 14 amino acids. V trimming: 3 bases; J trimming: 8 bases; junction bases outside the gene matches: 5. This chain's CDR3 is CASSFTGGGEKLFF. The CDR3 DNA sequence: TGTGCCAGCAGCTTCACAGGGGGAGGCGAAAAACTGTTTTTT.

The chain recombines TRBV6-5 with TRBJ1-1, with 7 bases aligning to TRBD1. This CDR3 is built from 13 residues. The germline V gene has CDR1 MNHEY and CDR2 SVGAGI. Trimming removed 6 bases from V and 7 bases from J; junction bases left unmatched: 8. The CDR3 sequence is CASRRGREGEAFF. CDR3 DNA sequence: TGTGCCAGCAGGAGGGGGCGCGAAGGTGAAGCTTTCTTT.

A single count supports this clone. The chain combines TRBV18 with TRBJ2-2; maybe TRBD1 (6 bases). The CDR3 covers 16 residues. V was shortened by 3 bases and J by 0 bases, with 11 bases between the two germline ends. The germline V gene encodes CDR1 KGHSH and CDR2 LQKENI. CDR3 DNA: TGTGCCAGCTCACCCGCTGGACAGCCGAACACCGGGGAGCTGTTTTTT. Translated, it gives CASSPAGQPNTGELFF.

The V call is TRBV7-9, the J call TRBJ1-5, with D maybe TRBD1 (5 bases). Germline V gene data show CDR1 as SEHNR and CDR2 as FQNEAQ (reference sequence). The V end lost 1 base, the J end lost 12 bases, and 10 bases lay between the germline ends. The CDR3 spans 12 residues. The CDR3 DNA reads TGTGCCAGCAGCTTAGTTCAGGGTCACCAGCATTTT. The encoded protein is CASSLVQGHQHF.

This clone was detected once. The chain is built from TRBV12-2 and TRBJ1-6; the table's D call, TRBD1, was not checked against the DNA. TRBV12-2 represents a pseudogene. The CDR3 loop spans 16 amino acids. CDR3 nucleotides: TGTGCAAGTCGCTTAGGCTTCAGCTCCTATAATTCACCCCTCCACTTT. Its protein is CASRLGFSSYNSPLHF.

The V and J genes are TRBV11-2 and TRBJ2-7; D gene uncertain. This CDR3 is 10 amino acids long. Germline-derived CDR1 and CDR2 are SGHAT and FQNNGV. Deletions cut 3 bases from V and 5 bases from J, with 2 bases between. CDR3 DNA: TGTGCCAGCAGCTTTAACGAGCAGTACTTC. Translating it yields CASSFNEQYF.

V usage is TRBV7-3 and J usage is TRBJ1-1; possibly TRBD1 for D (5 bases). The V gene's germline CDR1 is SGHTA and CDR2 FQGTGA. This CDR3 contains 14 residues. V lost 5 bases, J lost 5 bases, and 15 bases lay in between. The CDR3 reads CASSALMGGTEAFF. CDR3 DNA sequence: TGTGCCAGCAGCGCGCTTATGGGGGGAACTGAAGCTTTCTTT.

The J gene is TRBJ2-1, the V gene TRBV4-3; 14 nucleotides agree with TRBD2. Germline-derived CDR1 and CDR2 are LGHNA and YSLEER. V shed 1 base and J 7 bases; nucleotides not matched to a gene: 6. The length of the CDR3 is 17 residues. The CDR3 spells CASSQGGLAGDINEQFF. The CDR3 DNA reads as TGCGCCAGCAGCCAAGGGGGACTAGCGGGAGATATTAATGAGCAGTTCTTC.

This rearrangement joins TRBV12-3 or TRBV12-4 to TRBJ1-1, with 9 nucleotides matching TRBD1. The CDR3 runs 13 residues. V was clipped by 4 bases and J by 8 bases; unmatched bases: 5. The CDR3 region is CASSSGQGREAFF. Here the CDR3 DNA reads TGTGCCAGCAGTTCCGGACAGGGGCGAGAAGCTTTCTTT.

The chain couples TRBV6-1 to TRBJ2-3, with D possibly being TRBD1 (6 bases). V dropped 1 base and J dropped 7 bases, with 12 bases sitting between them. Germline-derived CDR1 and CDR2 are MNHNS and SASEGT. The CDR3 is 14 residues long. The CDR3 DNA reads as TGTGCCAGCAGTGAAGACAGGGACGTGTATACGCAGTATTTT. Translated: CASSEDRDVYTQYF.

This rearrangement joins TRBV25-1 to TRBJ2-7; 9 nucleotides agree with TRBD1. The CDR3 contains 12 residues. Germline CDR1 reads MGHDK; CDR2 reads SYGVNS. With V trimmed by 6 bases and J by 10 bases, 7 bases remained unmatched. CDR3 bases: TGTGCCAGCAGAACTACAGGGGGCGCCCAGTACTTC. The encoded protein is CASRTTGGAQYF.

The chain employs TRBV5-1 and TRBJ2-7, with TRBD1 identical over 7 bases. The CDR3 is 14 residues long. Germline-derived CDR1 and CDR2 are SGHRS and YFSETQ. V gave up 1 base and J gave up 2 bases; unmatched junction bases: 3. The CDR3 DNA follows: TGCGCCAGCAGCTTGACAGGGGACACCTACGAGCAGTACTTC. This codes for CASSLTGDTYEQYF.

The chain carries TRBV6-5 and TRBJ1-2, with 12 nucleotides matching TRBD1. This CDR3 has 15 residues. The V and J ends lost 10 bases and 4 bases, in that order; junction bases with no gene match: 10. CDR1 and CDR2 (germline): MNHEY, SVGAGI. The CDR3 is CATSTGTGGSYGYTF. The DNA of the CDR3 is TGTGCCACGAGCACCGGGACAGGGGGCTCCTATGGCTACACCTTC.

The J gene is TRBJ1-1, the V gene TRBV18, with D uncertain. This CDR3 is built from 15 residues. CDR1 KGHSH and CDR2 LQKENI come from the germline V gene. V gave up 1 base and J gave up 1 base, with 10 bases separating them. Here the CDR3 reads CASSPQSHRNTEAFF. The CDR3 DNA follows: TGTGCCAGCTCACCACAGAGCCATAGGAACACTGAAGCTTTCTTT.

V gene TRBV6-5 combines with J gene TRBJ1-5; D might be TRBD1 (5 bases). The CDR3 runs to 15 residues. The V gene lost 3 bases and the J gene lost 5 bases, with 14 bases spanning the gap. Germline assignment: CDR1 MNHEY and CDR2 SVGAGI. The CDR3 DNA reads TGTGCCAGCAGTTATGCGGCAGGGCCCTATCAGCCCCAGCATTTT. It translates to CASSYAAGPYQPQHF.

The J gene is TRBJ2-1, the V gene TRBV7-9; D uncertain. Trimming stripped 4 bases from V and 9 bases from J, with 10 bases between. Germline V lookup: CDR1 SEHNR, CDR2 FQNEAQ (reference sequence). The length of the CDR3 is 12 residues. This CDR3 is CASSSISGEQFF. The DNA for the CDR3 is TGTGCCAGCAGCTCGATCTCGGGTGAGCAGTTCTTC.

The chain links TRBV7-2 to TRBJ2-5; possibly TRBD2 for D (5 bases). Deletions cut 3 bases from V and 5 bases from J, with 19 bases between. This CDR3 is built from 16 residues. The germline gives CDR1 SGHTA, CDR2 FQGNSA. CDR3 amino acids: CASSFSIRTAPETQYF. The CDR3 region has the DNA TGTGCCAGCAGCTTTTCTATTAGGACTGCCCCGGAGACCCAGTACTTC.

This clone was counted once. The gene calls are TRBV27 and TRBJ1-2; a possible D gene is TRBD1 (5 bases). CDR1 is MNHEY, CDR2 SMNVEV, per germline (reference sequence). The V and J ends lost 3 bases and 2 bases respectively, with 13 bases between them. The CDR3 sequence is 15 residues long. The CDR3 DNA follows: TGTGCCAGCAGTTTGCGCGGGGACGAAAACTATGGCTACACCTTC. Translation: CASSLRGDENYGYTF.

The chain recombines TRBV30 with TRBJ1-1; D not resolved. The CDR3 spans 13 residues. CDR1 and CDR2 (germline): GTSNPN, SVGIG (reference sequence). Deletions cut 2 bases from V and 5 bases from J, with 12 bases between. CDR3 sequence reads: CAWSLGVRTEAFF. CDR3 nucleotides: TGTGCCTGGAGTCTGGGCGTTAGGACTGAAGCTTTCTTT.

The chain carries TRBV28 and TRBJ1-3, with D possibly being TRBD1 (6 bases). V dropped 4 bases and J dropped 4 bases, with 14 bases sitting between them. Per the germline V gene, CDR1 is MDHEN and CDR2 is SYDVKM. There are 15 residues in the CDR3. The CDR3 here is CASSSLDRPGNTIYF. As DNA, the CDR3 is TGTGCCAGCAGTTCCCTTGACAGGCCCGGAAACACCATATATTTT.

The chain has TRBV7-6 and TRBJ2-7; TRBD1 might be the D (5 bases). This CDR3 spans 18 amino acids. Germline loops: CDR1 SGHVS, CDR2 FNYEAQ. Trimming stripped 2 bases from V and 5 bases from J, with 25 bases between. The CDR3 DNA sequence: TGTGCCAGCAGCTTATTCTCCAGACGGGCGGCAGGGAAGAACGAGCAGTACTTC. This codes for CASSLFSRRAAGKNEQYF.

J is TRBJ1-3 and V is TRBV27, with 9 bases identical to TRBD1. The V gene's germline CDR1 is MNHEY and CDR2 SMNVEV (reference sequence). This CDR3 is built from 15 residues. The V and J ends lost 5 bases and 2 bases, in that order; junction bases with no gene match: 4. The CDR3 DNA is TGTGCCAGCAGTGTGGACAGGGGCCCTGGAAACACCATATATTTT. Translating it yields CASSVDRGPGNTIYF.

The chain joins TRBV2 to TRBJ2-7; tentative D call: TRBD1 (5 bases). Germline V lookup: CDR1 SNHLY, CDR2 FYNNEI. The CDR3 loop spans 13 amino acids. V was pared by 4 bases and J by 7 bases, with 14 bases between. CDR3 residues: CASSVSRTNEQYF. In DNA, the CDR3 is TGTGCCAGCAGTGTATCGAGGACAAATGAGCAGTACTTC.

V usage is TRBV5-1 and J usage is TRBJ2-2; the D gene is possibly TRBD2 (6 bases). The CDR3 is made up of 16 amino acids. Germline lookup yields CDR1 SGHRS and CDR2 YFSETQ. Trimming cost V 4 bases and J 4 bases, with 17 bases left between them. This chain's CDR3 is CASSLRASDSTGELFF. The CDR3 DNA reads TGCGCCAGCAGCCTGAGGGCTAGCGATAGCACCGGGGAGCTGTTTTTT.

The chain links TRBV9 to TRBJ2-3; 11 positions agree with TRBD2. With V trimmed by 0 bases and J by 1 base, 7 bases remained unmatched. Germline V gives CDR1 SGDLS, CDR2 YYNGEE. This CDR3 spans 18 amino acids. The CDR3 sequence is CASSVAASSGGRTDTQYF. The CDR3, as DNA: TGTGCCAGCAGCGTAGCGGCGTCTAGCGGGGGGCGCACAGATACGCAGTATTTT.

This clone has just one count. The V gene is TRBV13, the J gene TRBJ2-7; TRBD1 is a possible D gene (5 bases). CDR1 PRHDT and CDR2 FYEKMQ come from the germline V gene (reference sequence). This CDR3 has 14 amino acids. V lost 5 bases, J lost 0 bases, and 11 bases lay in between. DNA of the CDR3: TGTGCCAGCAGCCCAACGACAGCCTCCTACGAGCAGTACTTC. Translation gives CASSPTTASYEQYF.